What follows describes a single T cell receptor (beta chain). As yet, its antigen is unknown. PCR used 60 Vbeta primers and 13 Jbeta primers. The protocol was immunoSEQ multiplex PCR, while the TCRdb copy is restricted to in-frame clones and leaves out a portion. The table lists under 200,000 clones, 80% to 85% of them singletons, with roughly 2% in the top ten. The data were taken from a study of cytomegalovirus exposure and HLA in healthy donors. Notes on the study in general: Altogether, 170 or so TCR beta chains were recorded as cytomegalovirus-associated.

There are 17 residues in the CDR3. The sequenced sample consisted of PBMCs. This chain connects TRBV21-1 to TRBJ1-3. TRBV21-1 represents a pseudogene. The receptor was isolated from a human donor in good health. The CDR3 reads CASSKALLRSSGNTIYF. CDR3 sequence (DNA): TGTGCCAGCAGCAAAGCGCTTTTAAGGAGCTCTGGAAACACCATATATTTT.